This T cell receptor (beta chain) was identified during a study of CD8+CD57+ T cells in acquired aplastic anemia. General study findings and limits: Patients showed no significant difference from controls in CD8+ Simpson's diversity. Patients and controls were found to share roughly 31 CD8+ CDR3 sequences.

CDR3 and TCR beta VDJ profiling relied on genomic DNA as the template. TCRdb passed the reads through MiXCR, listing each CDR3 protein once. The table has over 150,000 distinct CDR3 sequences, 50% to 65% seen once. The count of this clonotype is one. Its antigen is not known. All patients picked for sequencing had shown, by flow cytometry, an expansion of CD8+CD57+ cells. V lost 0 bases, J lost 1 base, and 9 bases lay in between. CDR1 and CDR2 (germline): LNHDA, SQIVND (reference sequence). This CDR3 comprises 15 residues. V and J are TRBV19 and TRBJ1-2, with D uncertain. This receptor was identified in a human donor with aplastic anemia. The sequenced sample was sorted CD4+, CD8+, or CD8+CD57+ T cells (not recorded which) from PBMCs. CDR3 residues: CASSIDRMGNYGYTF. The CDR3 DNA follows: TGTGCCAGTAGTATAGATCGTATGGGTAACTATGGCTACACCTTC.